This T cell receptor beta chain was obtained from a study of blood T cell repertoires in COVID-19 (dated by TCRdb to the early 2020s). Regarding the research as a whole: Collaborator samples came from the United States, Italy and Spain and covered acute and convalescent phases of COVID-19. Where available, HLA class I and class II types were taken from metadata supplied by the sample provider and were not determined by assay-based typing. The repertoires were made available in a free public database intended to serve as a resource for research on the immune response to SARS-CoV-2. Sample metadata almost always included a de-identified subject ID, COVID-19 status, age in years and sex. The samples were drawn from two sources: the first 160 participants of the ongoing ImmuneRACE study, and 1,254 subjects contributed by 6 global collaborators. Deeply sampled blood TCRbeta repertoires from subjects exposed to, actively infected with, or recovered from COVID-19 were included in the dataset. The material from the prospective study consisted of cDNA or gDNA derived from T cells, B-cell-depleted T cells, or PBMCs.

Broad study findings and their caveats: The quantity of clinical and demographic metadata differed by source and by participant and was supplied without curation.

The immunoSEQ Assay, a bias-controlled multiplex PCR, was used to amplify TCRbeta CDR3 regions from genomic DNA. The original methods were these. The number of nucleated cells in each sample was estimated from the amplification of reference gene primers within the assay. Sequence reads were collapsed and filtered to measure the absolute abundance of every unique TCRbeta CDR3 rearrangement. For each sample, productive Simpson clonality was calculated as the square root of Simpson's diversity index over productive rearrangements. The immuneACCESS repertoire file appears here via TCRdb, limited to in-frame rearrangements. These files lack a portion of the clones; in checked studies, under half of the deficit traces to unresolved V genes, and the cause of the others is not known. V, J and clone size derive from that table, while D and trimming were established from the DNA sequence. The sample contains under 300,000 clones, around 88% of them found a single time. Around 6% of the sample is in the top ten clones.

The collaborating institutions used their own protocols to collect whole blood in K2EDTA tubes. Collaborator samples were shipped for TCRbeta analysis as frozen whole blood, isolated PBMCs, or DNA extracted from either sample type. This clone was found once. Its antigen specificity is not known. The sample holds no much larger clone one base away, and base qualities are not on file. The CDR3 goes from the cysteine to the phenylalanine over 14 residues. This entry keeps only the CDR3 DNA: 42 bases, framed from base 1. Trimming leaves V shorter by 5 bases and J shorter by 7 bases, with the junction holding 9 bases beyond the gene matches. Sequences SGHAT (CDR1) and FQNNGV (CDR2) are obtained from the germline V gene.

The TCR comes from a man aged 80 or over with acute or convalescent COVID-19. Input material: peripheral blood. The chain uses TRBV11-2 and TRBJ2-5; 8 bases in between match TRBD2. Here the CDR3 is given as CASSIPGLEVTQYF. The DNA is as follows: TGTGCCAGCAGCATACCGGGACTAGAGGTGACCCAGTACTTC.